This is a list of T cell receptor beta chains from one sample in a study of patients and donors after allogeneic stem cell transplantation. Via MiXCR, TCRdb re-called the RT-PCR reads, giving one row per CDR3 protein. The profile shows hundreds of thousands of distinct CDR3 sequences, roughly 17% of them singletons. Material: blood, either unsorted or a sorted T cell fraction (not recorded which). Every receptor here comes from a human donor who was either an allogeneic HSCT recipient or a stem cell or donor lymphocyte infusion donor (not recorded which). It is not recorded whose cells these are; they may come from a transplant donor. CDR3s include the opening cysteine and the closing phenylalanine or tryptophan. A D gene is named only where the DNA matches it firmly. Only part of the rows carry a size: once, few, many, or a class if the clone is expanded.

j_call	clone_size	d_call	v_call	cdr3_nt	cdr3_aa
TRBJ2-1	NA	TRBD2	TRBV7-3	TGTGCCAGCAGCTTAGTACGAGCGGGAGACAATGAGCAGTTCTTC	CASSLVRAGDNEQFF
TRBJ2-3	NA	TRBD2	TRBV5-1	TGCGCCAGCAGCCCCCACCGTAGCGGGAGGGGGGATACGCAGTATTTT	CASSPHRSGRGDTQYF
TRBJ2-7	NA	TRBD1	TRBV30	TGTGCCCGTTCGGGACAGGGGGTGGACGAGCAGTACTTC	CARSGQGVDEQYF
TRBJ2-5	NA	NA	TRBV5-1	TGCGCCAGCAGCTTGTCCTGGTCGACAGGCCAAGAGACCCAGTACTTC	CASSLSWSTGQETQYF
TRBJ2-7	few	NA	TRBV7-9	TGTGCCAGCAGCTCCTCCGGATCCTCGAAGCAGTACTTC	CASSSSGSSKQYF
TRBJ1-1	many	NA	TRBV29-1	TGCAGCGCCCACAGTCGTCTCTTGACGGTTGAAGCTTTCTTT	CSAHSRLLTVEAFF
TRBJ1-2	few	NA	TRBV5-1	TGCGCCAGCAGCCCGGAAGTTAACTATGGCTACACCTTC	CASSPEVNYGYTF
TRBJ1-2	few	NA	TRBV5-6	TGTGCCAGCAGCTCGGACAAGAACTATGGCTACACCTTC	CASSSDKNYGYTF
TRBJ2-3	few	NA	TRBV9	TGTGCCAGCAGCGTAAGGGGGAGGGACACAGATACGCAGTATTTT	CASSVRGRDTDTQYF
TRBJ1-2	NA	NA	TRBV29-1	TGCAGCGTCTCATTGACCGGTGAACCTGGCTACACCTTC	CSVSLTGEPGYTF
TRBJ1-6	NA	NA	TRBV4-1	TGCGCCAGCAGCTCCAACCAACAGACCTATAATTCACCCCTCCACTTT	CASSSNQQTYNSPLHF
TRBJ1-5	NA	NA	TRBV24-1	TGTGCCACCAGTGTTGATTTTAAACCTAAAAATCAGCCCCAGCATTTT	CATSVDFKPKNQPQHF
TRBJ2-7	few	NA	TRBV6-6	TGTGCCAGCAGTCATGTGGGCTACGAGCAGTACTTC	CASSHVGYEQYF
TRBJ2-3	NA	TRBD2	TRBV12-3/TRBV12-4	TGTGCCAGCAGTTTTGGGGGAGTCGGGAGGGGCCCTCCAGATACGCAGTATTTT	CASSFGGVGRGPPDTQYF
TRBJ1-2	NA	NA	TRBV20-1	TGCAGTGCCCTACCGGTCCGCGCTAACTATGGCTACACCTTC	CSALPVRANYGYTF
TRBJ1-1	NA	NA	TRBV12-3/TRBV12-4	TGTGCCAGTAAACTGGGGGGCGCGCGCACTGAAGCTTTCTTT	CASKLGGARTEAFF
TRBJ1-1	NA	NA	TRBV4-3	TGCGCCAGCAGCCGCAGGGTAGACGGCACTGAAGCTTTCTTT	CASSRRVDGTEAFF
TRBJ1-1	few	TRBD1	TRBV12-3/TRBV12-4	TGTGCCAGCAGTAGACAGGGGGCAGGCACTGAAGCTTTCTTT	CASSRQGAGTEAFF
TRBJ2-1	many	NA	TRBV27	TGTGCCAGCAGTTTCTCCCGGGCAGGGAGGGAGCAGTTCTTC	CASSFSRAGREQFF
TRBJ2-5	few	TRBD2	TRBV12-3/TRBV12-4	TGTGCCAGCAGTTTAGTCCTAGCGGTCAGGGAGACCCAGTACTTC	CASSLVLAVRETQYF
TRBJ2-3	many	NA	TRBV12-3/TRBV12-4	TGTGCCAGCAGTTTCCGGGTTGCAACTAGCACAGATACGCAGTATTTT	CASSFRVATSTDTQYF
TRBJ2-7	NA	TRBD2	TRBV27	TGTGCCAGCAGTTTCTCAGGGACTAGCGGGAGGGCCGGCGAGCAGTACTTC	CASSFSGTSGRAGEQYF
TRBJ1-3	few	NA	TRBV7-2	TGTGCCAGCAGCTTAGGGGGACGGATCTCTGGAAACACCATATATTTT	CASSLGGRISGNTIYF
TRBJ2-2	NA	NA	TRBV29-1	TGCAGCGCCGCGGCAGGGCTCACCGGGGAGCTGTTTTTT	CSAAAGLTGELFF
TRBJ2-1	NA	TRBD1	TRBV30	TGTGCCTGGACTGGGACAGGGCTCTACAATGAGCAGTTCTTC	CAWTGTGLYNEQFF
TRBJ2-7	few	NA	TRBV4-1	TGCGCCAGCAGCCAAGACCGGGCAGCCGCCTCCTACGAGCAGTACTTC	CASSQDRAAASYEQYF
TRBJ1-6	few	NA	TRBV24-1	TGTGCCACCTATTCACCCCTCCACTTT	CATYSPLHF
TRBJ1-5	NA	NA	TRBV28	TGTGCCAGCAGTTTAGATGGGGAGGCAGCGATTCAGCCCCAGCATTTT	CASSLDGEAAIQPQHF
TRBJ2-3	few	NA	TRBV7-9	TGTGCCAGCAGCTCCCCCCGCCCTAGCACAGATACGCAGTATTTT	CASSSPRPSTDTQYF
TRBJ2-5	many	NA	TRBV6-1	TGTGCCAGCAAACGGGGGCCGGGGTACCAAGAGACCCAGTACTTC	CASKRGPGYQETQYF
TRBJ1-2	few	TRBD1	TRBV7-9	TGTGCCAGCAGCCCTAGCCGGACAGGGGACTATGGCTACACCTTC	CASSPSRTGDYGYTF
TRBJ2-5	NA	TRBD2	TRBV6-4	TGTGCCAGCAGTCCCAGCGGGAGCCGCCAAGAGACCCAGTACTTC	CASSPSGSRQETQYF
TRBJ1-4	NA	NA	TRBV29-1	TGCAGCGTTGGAGACAGTGGCGCGGTACTGTTTTTT	CSVGDSGAVLFF
TRBJ2-1	few	NA	TRBV4-3	TGCGCCAGCAGCCAAGAGGCTAGGGGGTACAATGAGCAGTTCTTC	CASSQEARGYNEQFF
TRBJ1-1	NA	TRBD1	TRBV6-1	TGTGCCAGCAGGGCCTTATCCGGGACAGGGCTAAAGGAAGCTTTCTTT	CASRALSGTGLKEAFF
TRBJ2-3	NA	NA	TRBV20-1	TGCAGTGCCAGGGACGCCTATACGCAGTATTTT	CSARDAYTQYF
TRBJ2-5	once	TRBD2	TRBV20-1	TGCAGTGCTAGAAGACTAGCGGGAAAAGAGACCCAGTACTTC	CSARRLAGKETQYF
TRBJ2-1	many	NA	TRBV19	TGTGCCAGCAACTCACGGGGGTCCTACAATGAGCAGTTCTTC	CASNSRGSYNEQFF
TRBJ2-7	few	TRBD2	TRBV20-1	TGCAGTGCTAAAAGGACTAGCGGCGAGCAGTACTTC	CSAKRTSGEQYF
TRBJ1-1	NA	NA	TRBV5-1	TGCGCCAGCAGCTCAGTCCGGACAGTAGTGAAGGCTGAAGCTTTCTTT	CASSSVRTVVKAEAFF
TRBJ2-5	few	NA	TRBV9	TGTGCCAGCAGCGGCGTGGGCCTCCAAGAGACCCAGTACTTC	CASSGVGLQETQYF
TRBJ2-3	NA	NA	TRBV6-1	TGTGCCAGCCGCCGAGAACAGCCTTCACACACAGATACGCAGTATTTT	CASRREQPSHTDTQYF
TRBJ2-7	NA	TRBD2	TRBV9	TGTGCCAGCAGCGTAGGACTAGCGGGGGAGCTCTACGAGCAGTACTTC	CASSVGLAGELYEQYF
TRBJ2-3	NA	NA	TRBV5-1	TGCGCCAGCAGTGGGGGTTTCACAGATACGCAGTATTTT	CASSGGFTDTQYF
TRBJ2-5	NA	TRBD2	TRBV5-1	TGCGCCAGCAGTAGCGGGACTAGCCGCCGGGGGACCCAGTACTTC	CASSSGTSRRGTQYF
TRBJ1-5	many	NA	TRBV12-3/TRBV12-4	TGTGCCAGCAGTTTAGAAGGGCCGGTCAATCAGCCCCAGCATTTT	CASSLEGPVNQPQHF
TRBJ2-1	many	TRBD1	TRBV12-3/TRBV12-4	TGTGCCAGCAGAGGGACAGGCTACAATGAGCAGTTCTTC	CASRGTGYNEQFF
TRBJ1-3	NA	NA	TRBV6-5	TGTGCCAGCAGTTACTTTTCTGGACAGAGCTCTGGAAACACCATATATTTT	CASSYFSGQSSGNTIYF
TRBJ1-1	NA	NA	TRBV5-5	TGTGCCAGCAGCTTGGACCCCCGGTCAGCTTTCTTT	CASSLDPRSAFF
TRBJ1-2	NA	NA	TRBV7-2	TGTGCCAGCAGCCCGGGCGGGTCCTATTATGGCTACACCTTC	CASSPGGSYYGYTF
TRBJ1-2	few	NA	TRBV20-1	TGCAGTGCTAGAGTAGGGGCGGATGGCTACACCTTC	CSARVGADGYTF
TRBJ2-7	few	NA	TRBV20-1	TGCAGTGCTCGAGTCCTCGCGAGGTCCTACGAGCAGTACTTC	CSARVLARSYEQYF
TRBJ1-1	many	NA	TRBV6-1	TGTGCCAGCAGGAGAACAAAGAACACTGAAGCTTTCTTT	CASRRTKNTEAFF
TRBJ2-5	NA	NA	TRBV2	TGTGCCAGCAAAAAGGAGGGGACCCAGTACTTC	CASKKEGTQYF
TRBJ2-7	few	NA	TRBV27	TGTGCCAGCAGCCCCGTACGGGAAGGGAGGTACGAGCAGTACTTC	CASSPVREGRYEQYF
TRBJ2-3	NA	NA	TRBV13	TGTGCTAGCAGCTCTGTAGCGGATGCTAGCACAGATACGCAGTATTTT	CASSSVADASTDTQYF
TRBJ2-7	NA	NA	TRBV20-1	TGCAGTGCTAGACGGCGGATCCCAGGGGAGCAGTACTTC	CSARRRIPGEQYF
TRBJ2-3	few	NA	TRBV20-1	TGCAGTGCTCAAAATTGGAGGAAACACACAGATACGCAGTATTTT	CSAQNWRKHTDTQYF
TRBJ1-1	NA	TRBD1	TRBV10-3	TGTGCCATCAGTGAGTCTCCCTTTAGGGAGGGGGCCACTGAAGCTTTCTTT	CAISESPFREGATEAFF